This T cell receptor beta chain was identified during a study of blood T cell repertoires in COVID-19. Overall study context: The study drew acute and convalescent COVID-19 samples from the United States, Italy and Spain. In each case, the material was cDNA or gDNA derived from T cells, B-cell-depleted T cells, or PBMCs.

Authors' methods: From reference gene primer amplification, estimates of nucleated cell counts were derived. TCRdb's copy holds only in-frame clones and misses some; the assay was immunoSEQ multiplex PCR. For V, J and clone size, that table is used; D and trimming come from the DNA. Altogether about 210,000 clones are present, roughly 85% being singletons, with the ten largest covering 2% to 3%. Looked up from germline, CDR1 is KGHDR and CDR2 is SFDVKD. The CDR3 covers 15 residues. V gave up 3 bases and J gave up 2 bases, with 11 bases separating them. The rearrangement links TRBV24-1 to TRBJ2-3; a possible D gene is TRBD1 (5 bases). Sequences were obtained from peripheral blood. This clonotype was obtained from a middle-aged woman with active or convalescent COVID-19. Here the CDR3 reads CATSDVGHYTDTQYF. The CDR3, as DNA: TGTGCCACCAGTGATGTCGGACACTACACAGATACGCAGTATTTT.